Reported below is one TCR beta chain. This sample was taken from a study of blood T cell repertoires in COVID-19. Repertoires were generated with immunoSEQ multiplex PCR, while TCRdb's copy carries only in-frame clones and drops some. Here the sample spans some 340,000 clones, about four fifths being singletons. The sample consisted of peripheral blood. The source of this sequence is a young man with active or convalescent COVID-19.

CDR3 region: CASSYPRQGLHEQYF. The CDR3 bases are TGTGCCAGCAGCTATCCAAGGCAGGGACTCCACGAGCAGTACTTC. The V and J genes are TRBV11-2 and TRBJ2-7; D might be TRBD2 (6 bases). Germline V gene lookup returns CDR1 SGHAT and CDR2 FQNNGV. V was cut by 4 bases and J by 5 bases, with 18 bases left in between. The CDR3 totals 15 residues.